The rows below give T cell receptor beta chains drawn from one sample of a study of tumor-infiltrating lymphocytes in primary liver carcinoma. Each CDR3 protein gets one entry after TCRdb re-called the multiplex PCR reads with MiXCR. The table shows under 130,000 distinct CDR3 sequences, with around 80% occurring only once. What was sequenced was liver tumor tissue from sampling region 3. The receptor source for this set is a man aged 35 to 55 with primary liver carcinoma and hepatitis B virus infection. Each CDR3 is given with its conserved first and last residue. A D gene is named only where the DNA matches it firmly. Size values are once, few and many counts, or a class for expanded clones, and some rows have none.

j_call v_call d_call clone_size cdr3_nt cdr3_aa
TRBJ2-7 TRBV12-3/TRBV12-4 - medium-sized TGTGCCAGCAGCAGCTCCTACGAGCAGTACTTC CASSSSYEQYF
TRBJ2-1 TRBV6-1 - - TGTGCCAGCAGTGAAGCCCCGTCTAGTGGGACCTCCTACAATGAGCAGTTCTTC CASSEAPSSGTSYNEQFF
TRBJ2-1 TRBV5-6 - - TGTGCCAGTCTACGGGAGCGGCAATCCTACAATGAGCAGTTCTTC CASLRERQSYNEQFF
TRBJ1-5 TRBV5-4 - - TGTGCCAGCAGCCGCGACGGAAATAGCAATCAGTGCCAGCATTTT CASSRDGNSNQCQHF
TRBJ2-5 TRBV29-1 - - TGCAGCGTAGCAGGGTTGGGCCAAGCGACCCAGTACTTC CSVAGLGQATQYF
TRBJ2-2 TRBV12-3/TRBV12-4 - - TGTGTCAGCACCCCACCCATAGGCTCGGTCACCGGGGAGCTGTTTTTT CVSTPPIGSVTGELFF
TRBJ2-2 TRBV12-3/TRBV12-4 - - TGTGCCAGCAGTCCCATGGCTAGCTGGAGATGGGGGGAGCTGTTTTTT CASSPMASWRWGELFF
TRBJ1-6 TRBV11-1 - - TGTGCCGGCAGCCGGACACTGGTTTCACCTATCCACTTT CAGSRTLVSPIHF
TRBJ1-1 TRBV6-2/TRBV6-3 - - TGTGCCAGCAGTTACGATCAGAGAAGCACTGAAGCTTTCTTT CASSYDQRSTEAFF
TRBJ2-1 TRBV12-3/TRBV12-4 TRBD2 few TGTGCCAGCAGTCTGAGGGAGGGGCGCTCCTACAATGAACAGTTCTTC CASSLREGRSYNEQFF
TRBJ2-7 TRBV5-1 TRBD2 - TGCACCAACAGCTGGGATCGTGGTAGCGGGAGATTCCTCCCCGAGCAGTACTTC CTNSWDRGSGRFLPEQYF
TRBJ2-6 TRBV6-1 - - TGTGCCAGCAGTGAAGGGGACTCTAGGGCCAACGCCCTGACTTTC CASSEGDSRANALTF
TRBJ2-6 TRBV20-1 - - TGCAGTGCCCCTATAGGGGGGCTTGGGGAAGGGGCCAACGTCCTGACTTTC CSAPIGGLGEGANVLTF
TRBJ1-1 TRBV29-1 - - TGCAACGCTGGAACAGGACATGGGAACACTGAAGCTTTCTTT CNAGTGHGNTEAFF
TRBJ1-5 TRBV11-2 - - TGTGCCAGCAGCTTAGTATGTGTAACAGGGAGTAATCAGCCCCAGCATTTT CASSLVCVTGSNQPQHF
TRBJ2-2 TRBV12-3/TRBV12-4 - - TGTGCCAGGATGGAGACAGCGAACACCTGGGAGCTGTTTTTT CARMETANTWELFF
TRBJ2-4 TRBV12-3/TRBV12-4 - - TGTGCCGGCATTGAAGATTTAGGCAAAAACATTCAGTACTTC CAGIEDLGKNIQYF
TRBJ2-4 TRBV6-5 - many TGTGCCAGCAGTTACAGGGCCAAAAACATTCAGTACTTC CASSYRAKNIQYF
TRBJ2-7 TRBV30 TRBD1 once TGTGCCTGGACCTACCGGGACAGCTATGAGCAGTACTTC CAWTYRDSYEQYF
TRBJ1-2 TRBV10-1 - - TGCGTCAGCAGTGAGAAGGACTATGGCTACACCTTC CVSSEKDYGYTF
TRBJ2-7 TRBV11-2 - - TGTGCCAGCTCTAAAGGAGTTGAGCAGTACTTC CASSKGVEQYF
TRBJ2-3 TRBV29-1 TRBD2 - TGCAGAGTTGAAGGAGGCGGTCTAAGCGGGAGAACTCCCAATACGCAGTATTTT CRVEGGGLSGRTPNTQYF
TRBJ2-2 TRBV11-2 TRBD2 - TGTGCCAGCAGCTTAGTGACTAGCGGGAACACCGGGGAGCCGTTTTTT CASSLVTSGNTGEPFF
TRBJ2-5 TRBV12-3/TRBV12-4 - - TGTGCCAGCATTCTGTCCGGGGTTGAGACCCAGTACTTC CASILSGVETQYF
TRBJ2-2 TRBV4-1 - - TGCGCCAGTAGCCACGCCGTAGCCTGGGAGCTGTTTTTT CASSHAVAWELFF
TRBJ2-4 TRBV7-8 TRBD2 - TGTGCCAGCAGCCCCCTTTCCAGCGGACTAGTCAAAAACATTCAGTACTTC CASSPLSSGLVKNIQYF
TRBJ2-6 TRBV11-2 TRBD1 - TGTGCCAGCAACATGGGAGGAGACAGGGGCACTTCCCTCTCTGGGGCCAACGTCCTGACTTTC CASNMGGDRGTSLSGANVLTF